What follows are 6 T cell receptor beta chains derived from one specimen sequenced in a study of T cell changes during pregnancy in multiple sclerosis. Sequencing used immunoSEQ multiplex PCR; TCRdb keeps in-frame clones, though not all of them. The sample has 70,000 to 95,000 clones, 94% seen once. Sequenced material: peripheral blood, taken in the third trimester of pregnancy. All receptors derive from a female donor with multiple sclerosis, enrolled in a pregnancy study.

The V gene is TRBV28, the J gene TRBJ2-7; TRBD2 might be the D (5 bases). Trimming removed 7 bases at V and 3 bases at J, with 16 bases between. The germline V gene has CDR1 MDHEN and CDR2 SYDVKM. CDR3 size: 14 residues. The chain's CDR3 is CASNQNSAGYEQYF. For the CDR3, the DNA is TGTGCCAGCAACCAAAATAGCGCGGGCTACGAGCAGTACTTC. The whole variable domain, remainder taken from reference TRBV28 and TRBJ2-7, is DVKVTQSSRYLVKRTGEKVFLECVQDMDHENMFWYRQDPGLGLRLIYFSYDVKMKEKGDIPEGYSVSREKKERFSLILESASTNQTSMYLCASNQNSAGYEQYFGPGTRLTVT.

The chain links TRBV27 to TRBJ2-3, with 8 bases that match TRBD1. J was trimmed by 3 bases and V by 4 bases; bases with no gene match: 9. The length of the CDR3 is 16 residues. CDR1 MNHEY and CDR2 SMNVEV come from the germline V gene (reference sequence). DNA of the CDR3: TGTGCCAGCAGTTCCTCGACAGGGGATATGACAGATACGCAGTATTTT. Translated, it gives CASSSSTGDMTDTQYF.

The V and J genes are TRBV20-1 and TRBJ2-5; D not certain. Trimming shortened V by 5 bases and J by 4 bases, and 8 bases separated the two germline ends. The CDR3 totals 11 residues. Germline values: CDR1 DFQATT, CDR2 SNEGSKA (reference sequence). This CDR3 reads CSAGRPETQYF. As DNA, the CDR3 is TGCAGTGCTGGGCGCCCAGAGACCCAGTACTTC.

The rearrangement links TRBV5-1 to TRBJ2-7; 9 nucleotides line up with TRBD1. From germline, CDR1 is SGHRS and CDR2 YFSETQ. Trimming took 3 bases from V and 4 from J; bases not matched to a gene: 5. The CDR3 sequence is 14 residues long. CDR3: CASSSTGGLYEQYF. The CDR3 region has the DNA TGCGCCAGCAGCTCGACAGGGGGTTTATACGAGCAGTACTTC.

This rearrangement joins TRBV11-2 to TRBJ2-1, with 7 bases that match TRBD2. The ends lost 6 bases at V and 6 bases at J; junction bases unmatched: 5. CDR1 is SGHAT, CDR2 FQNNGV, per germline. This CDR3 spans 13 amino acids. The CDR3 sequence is CASRGGLVNEQFF. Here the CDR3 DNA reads TGTGCCAGCAGGGGAGGGCTGGTCAATGAGCAGTTCTTC.

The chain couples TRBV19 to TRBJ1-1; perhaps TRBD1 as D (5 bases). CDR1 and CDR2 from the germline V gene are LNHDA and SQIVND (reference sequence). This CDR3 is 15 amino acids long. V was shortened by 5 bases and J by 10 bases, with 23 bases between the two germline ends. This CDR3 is CASSSDGTPGQVAFF. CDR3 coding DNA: TGTGCCAGTAGTTCTGACGGGACTCCTGGGCAGGTAGCTTTCTTT. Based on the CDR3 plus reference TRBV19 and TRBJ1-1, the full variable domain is DGGITQSPKYLFRKEGQNVTLSCEQNLNHDAMYWYRQDPGQGLRLIYYSQIVNDFQKGDIAEGYSVSREKKESFPLTVTSAQKNPTAFYLCASSSDGTPGQVAFFGQGTRLTVV.